This TCR beta chain was observed in a study of blood T cell repertoires in COVID-19. Study-wide context: Samples taken during acute and convalescent COVID-19 were collected in the United States, Italy and Spain. In each case, the material was cDNA or gDNA derived from T cells, B-cell-depleted T cells, or PBMCs.

The CDR3 spans 10 amino acids, including both terminal residues. In the original workflow: By means of reference gene primer amplification, nucleated cell counts were estimated. Profiled with immunoSEQ multiplex PCR; TCRdb holds only in-frame clones, not every one. D and trimming were read from the DNA, whereas the V and J calls and clone size are those reported in that table. This sample has about 150,000 clones; 80% occur once, and the top ten carry over 4%. A few counts support this clone. This is likely a read error, given that the CDR3 carries no conserved phenylalanine or tryptophan at its end. Because the CDR3's place on the DNA is in doubt, the DNA is left out and the CDR3 is given as listed by TCRdb.

Material for sequencing was peripheral blood. V and J are TRBV21-1 and TRBJ2-7; whether TRBD1, the table's D call, matches the DNA was not checked. TRBV21-1 counts as a pseudogene. The clonotype comes from a woman aged 45 to 65 with acute or convalescent COVID-19. The CDR3 sequence is CASSNQGLCS.